A selection of T cell receptor beta chains follows, all from one sample in a study of blood T cell repertoires in COVID-19. Sequenced by immunoSEQ multiplex PCR; TCRdb stores in-frame clones only, minus some. The sample yields over 250,000 clones, roughly 89% seen once. The sample taken for sequencing was peripheral blood. The source of these receptors is a man in his fifties or sixties with acute or convalescent COVID-19. The CDR3 runs from the conserved cysteine through the conserved F or W. A D gene is named only where the DNA matches it firmly. Rows may omit the clone size; those that give it use once, few, many or a size class.

TRBD1,TRBJ2-2,TRBV30,15,once,TGTGCCTTAACTACAGGGGCCACGAACACCGGGGAGCTGTTTTTT,CALTTGATNTGELFF
TRBD2,TRBJ2-3,TRBV7-3,19,.,TGTGCCAGCAGCTTATTTCCCCATACTAGCGGGGGGAATAAAGATACGCAGTATTTT,CASSLFPHTSGGNKDTQYF
TRBD1,TRBJ1-1,TRBV11-2,13,.,TGTGCCAGCAGCCCCCTTGGACAGGCTGAAGCTTTCTTT,CASSPLGQAEAFF
.,TRBJ2-2,TRBV7-3,15,.,TGTGCCAGCAGCCCACAACAGGTTGGACCCGGGGAGCTGTTTTTT,CASSPQQVGPGELFF
TRBD1,TRBJ1-5,TRBV5-4,16,.,TGTGCCAGCAGCTCCGGGACAGGGGTCGACAATCAGCCCCAGCATTTT,CASSSGTGVDNQPQHF
.,TRBJ1-5,TRBV2,13,.,TGTGCCAGCAGTGACAGGTACAATCAGCCCCAGCATTTT,CASSDRYNQPQHF
.,TRBJ1-2,TRBV6-2/TRBV6-3,15,.,TGTGCCAGCAGTTACCCGAGGGGGGGCGATTATGGCTACACCTTC,CASSYPRGGDYGYTF
TRBD1,TRBJ2-6,TRBV6-1,17,.,TGTGCCAGCAGTGATGGGACAGGGCGCTCTGGGGCCAACGTCCTGACTTTC,CASSDGTGRSGANVLTF
.,TRBJ2-3,TRBV5-1,14,.,TGCGCCAGCAGCTTCGAGGGAATTGCAGATACGCAGTATTTT,CASSFEGIADTQYF
.,TRBJ1-1,TRBV6-5,14,.,TGTGCCAGCAGGAGGGAGACTAGAAAGCCTGAAGCTTTCTTT,CASRRETRKPEAFF
TRBD2,TRBJ2-2,TRBV3-1/TRBV3-2,14,.,TGTGCCAGCGAGGGACTAGCGGGCACCGGGGAGCTGTTTTTT,CASEGLAGTGELFF
TRBD2,TRBJ2-7,TRBV18,15,.,TGTGCCAGCTCACCGGGGACTAGCGGGAGTTACGAGCAGTACTTC,CASSPGTSGSYEQYF
.,TRBJ2-5,TRBV4-1,17,.,TGCGCCAGCAGCCAAGAGCCCGTTACGGCGGTAGTGGAGACCCAGTACTTC,CASSQEPVTAVVETQYF
TRBD2,TRBJ2-5,TRBV2,15,.,TGTGCCAGCACGGAGAGCGGGGGGGCCCGAGAGACCCAGTACTTC,CASTESGGARETQYF
.,TRBJ2-7,TRBV6-5,15,.,TGTGCCAGCAGTTATAACCAGGGATTTTTCTACGAGCAGTACTTC,CASSYNQGFFYEQYF
.,TRBJ2-7,TRBV10-3,13,.,TGTGCCATCAGTGAGGACATTATCTACGAGCAGTACTTC,CAISEDIIYEQYF
.,TRBJ1-2,TRBV15,15,once,TGTGCCACCAGCAGAGAGGGGGGGCACCCATATGGCTACACCTTC,CATSREGGHPYGYTF
TRBD2,TRBJ2-3,TRBV6-6,21,.,TGTGCCAGCAGTCCTCACCCGCTACTAGCGGGGGGGCCCTCTAGCACAGATACGCAGTATTTT,CASSPHPLLAGGPSSTDTQYF
TRBD2,TRBJ2-5,TRBV2,12,once,TGTGCCACCGGGACTAGCAGAGAGACCCAGTACTTC,CATGTSRETQYF
TRBD2,TRBJ2-7,TRBV4-1,15,.,TGCGCCAGCAGCCGCCGACTAGCGGGGGACGAGGGGCAGTACTTC,CASSRRLAGDEGQYF
.,TRBJ1-1,TRBV14,12,.,TGTGCCAGCAGCCATCTAGGAGGTGAGGCTTTCTTT,CASSHLGGEAFF
TRBD1,TRBJ1-2,TRBV28,14,.,TGTGCCAGCAGCCTCACTCGACAGGGGGTTGGCTACACCTTC,CASSLTRQGVGYTF
TRBD1,TRBJ1-2,TRBV4-1,13,.,TGCGCCAGCAGCCAGACAGGGGGAGTCGGCTACACCTTC,CASSQTGGVGYTF
TRBD1,TRBJ1-4,TRBV4-1,18,.,TGCGCCAGCAGCCAACACAGACAGGGGGCATCGACTAATGAAAAACTGTTTTTT,CASSQHRQGASTNEKLFF
TRBD2,TRBJ2-1,TRBV10-3,16,.,TGTGCCATCAGCGATGGGACTAGCGGGGACTTGGGAGAGCAGTTCTTC,CAISDGTSGDLGEQFF
.,TRBJ1-5,TRBV7-8,17,few,TGTGCCAGCAGCGAGGGCGGGTGGGTTAGTTTGGGTCAGCCCCAGCATTTT,CASSEGGWVSLGQPQHF
.,TRBJ1-3,TRBV6-5,14,.,TGTGCCAGCAGTCCCCCCGGGGCTGGAAACACCATATATTTT,CASSPPGAGNTIYF
TRBD2,TRBJ2-2,TRBV29-1,17,.,TGCAGCGTTAGGGGACTAGCGGGGGTCGCGAACACCGGGGAGCTGTTTTTT,CSVRGLAGVANTGELFF
.,TRBJ1-4,TRBV29-1,14,.,TGCAGCGCCATTGACACCTCAACTAATGAAAAACTGTTTTTT,CSAIDTSTNEKLFF
.,TRBJ1-1,TRBV2,12,.,TGTGCCAGCAGTGCTCTTCGGACTGAAGCTTTCTTT,CASSALRTEAFF
.,TRBJ2-7,TRBV7-2,14,.,TGTGCCAGCAGCAAGATGACGGAGTCCTACGAGCAGTACTTC,CASSKMTESYEQYF
TRBD1,TRBJ2-7,TRBV5-4,16,.,TGTGCCAGCAGTCCCCCCCCCGGGACAGGGGGCTACGAGCAGTACTTC,CASSPPPGTGGYEQYF
.,TRBJ2-1,TRBV30,11,.,TGTGCCTGGGGGACGTACTACGAGCAGTTCTTC,CAWGTYYEQFF
.,TRBJ1-3,TRBV4-2,17,.,TGTGCCAGCAGCCCTTCAAATTGGGGCTTCTCTGGAAACACCATATATTTT,CASSPSNWGFSGNTIYF
.,TRBJ1-2,TRBV27,15,.,TGTGCCAGCAGTTTAACCGGGACGGGAGTCTATGGCTACACCTTC,CASSLTGTGVYGYTF
TRBD1,TRBJ1-1,TRBV10-3,14,.,TGTGCCATCGCTACAGGGGGTGGGAACACTGAAGCTTTCTTT,CAIATGGGNTEAFF
.,TRBJ1-1,TRBV29-1,13,.,TGCAGCGTTGAAGATAGATGGAACACTGAAGCTTTCTTT,CSVEDRWNTEAFF
TRBD1,TRBJ2-7,TRBV24-1,17,few,TGTGCCACCAGTGACCCGAACCCAACAGGGGTAACCTACGAGCAGTACTTC,CATSDPNPTGVTYEQYF
TRBD1,TRBJ1-6,TRBV7-6,16,.,TGTGCCAGCAGCCCTGGACAGGGGATCTATAATTCACCCCTCCACTTT,CASSPGQGIYNSPLHF
.,TRBJ1-3,TRBV15,15,.,TGTGCCACCAGCAGAAACCCAGGGGCTGGAAACACCATATATTTT,CATSRNPGAGNTIYF
TRBD1,TRBJ2-1,TRBV2,14,.,TGTGCCATTCCCCCCGGGACAGTCTACAATGAGCAGTTCTTC,CAIPPGTVYNEQFF
TRBD2,TRBJ2-7,TRBV2,13,.,TGTGCCAGCAGGGGGAGCGGGGGCTACGAGCAGTACTTC,CASRGSGGYEQYF
TRBD2,TRBJ2-5,TRBV2,15,once,TGTGCCAGCAGCCCCAGGTTGAGCGGGGGGGCCACTCAGTACTTC,CASSPRLSGGATQYF
TRBD1,TRBJ2-7,TRBV15,14,.,TGTGCCACCAGCAGAGACGGACAGGGGAGCGAGCAGTACTTC,CATSRDGQGSEQYF
.,TRBJ2-3,TRBV2,14,.,TGTGCCAGCAGCAGTACCCAGGTCACAGATACGCAGTATTTT,CASSSTQVTDTQYF
TRBD1,TRBJ2-7,TRBV7-9,15,.,TGTGCCAGCAGCACCAGGGGACAGGGATCCTACGAGCAGTACTTC,CASSTRGQGSYEQYF
TRBD1,TRBJ1-2,TRBV6-5,15,once,TGTGCCAGCGGAGGGGGCCAGGGATACAACTATGGCTACACCTTC,CASGGGQGYNYGYTF
TRBD1,TRBJ2-2,TRBV5-1,17,.,TGCGCCAGCAGCTTGGCCTGGGGACAGGATTACACCGGGGAGCTGTTTTTT,CASSLAWGQDYTGELFF
.,TRBJ2-6,TRBV5-5,18,.,TGTGCCAGCAGCTTTTTCTATGCGGATAGCTCTGGGGCCAACGTCCTGACTTTC,CASSFFYADSSGANVLTF
TRBD2,TRBJ2-7,TRBV6-5,14,.,TGTGCCAGCAGTTCTAGCGGGGGGGACGACGAGCAGTACTTC,CASSSSGGDDEQYF
TRBD2,TRBJ2-3,TRBV6-4,13,.,TGTGCCAGCAGTGACTCGGCTAGCGGTACGCAGTATTTT,CASSDSASGTQYF
TRBD1,TRBJ2-7,TRBV10-1,11,few,TGCGCCAGCAGCTTACAGGGGGAGCAGTACTTC,CASSLQGEQYF